Listed here is a single TCR beta chain. The data stem from a study of blood T cell repertoires in COVID-19. How the authors handled the data: Researchers report that nucleated cell counts were estimated from reference gene primer amplification. Sequencing was performed with immunoSEQ multiplex PCR; in TCRdb, only in-frame clones are kept and a portion is missing. Clone size and V and J calls were adopted from that table, with D and trimming inferred from the DNA. In the table there are under 55,000 clones, about 80% of which are singletons. The junction had 6 bases not matched to a gene; V was cut back by 2 bases and J by 6 bases. CDR3 length equals 16 residues. Germline V gene sequence: CDR1 KGHDR, CDR2 SFDVKD.

The rearrangement links TRBV24-1 to TRBJ1-2; 12 bases are a match to TRBD1. This receptor was taken from a man aged 65-85 years with acute or convalescent COVID-19. The sequenced sample consisted of peripheral blood. CDR3 loop: CATSDSRGTGGNGYTF. Written as DNA, the CDR3 is TGTGCCACCAGTGATTCTAGGGGGACAGGGGGCAATGGCTACACCTTC.